The present T cell receptor (beta chain) was sequenced within a study of cytomegalovirus exposure and HLA in healthy donors. Note on this clone: As yet, its antigen is unknown.

This CDR3 region has 14 residues. Trimming took 2 bases from V and 7 from J; bases not matched to a gene: 4. CDR1 is KGHSH, CDR2 LQKENI, per germline. Study-level points and caveats: Owing to their indistinguishability, certain V segments, notably TRBV6-2 and TRBV6-3, were excluded. Reports credit the classifier with highly specific, highly sensitive diagnosis of cytomegalovirus status.

Vbeta (60) and Jbeta (13) primers were used in the PCR. Sequencing used immunoSEQ multiplex PCR; TCRdb keeps in-frame clones, though not all of them. The sample shows about 120,000 clones, 82% of them seen only once. The V call is TRBV18, the J call TRBJ1-5, with 8 bases that match TRBD1. The TCR sequence derives from a woman aged 18-29 years in good health and CMV-seronegative. Sequenced input: PBMCs. In nucleotides, the CDR3 is TGTGCCAGCTCACCATCCACAGGGGGACAGCCCCAGCATTTT. Its translation: CASSPSTGGQPQHF.